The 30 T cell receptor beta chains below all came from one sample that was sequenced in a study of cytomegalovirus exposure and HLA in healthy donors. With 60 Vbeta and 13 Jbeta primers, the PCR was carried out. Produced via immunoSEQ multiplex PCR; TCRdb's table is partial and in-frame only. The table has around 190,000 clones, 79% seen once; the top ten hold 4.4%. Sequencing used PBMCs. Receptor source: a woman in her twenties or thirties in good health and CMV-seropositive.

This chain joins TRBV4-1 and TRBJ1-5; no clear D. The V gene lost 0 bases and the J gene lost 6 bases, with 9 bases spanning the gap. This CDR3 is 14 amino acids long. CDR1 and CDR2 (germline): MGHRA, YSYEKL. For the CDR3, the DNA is TGCGCCAGCAGCCAAGACCTCCCCAGTCAGCCCCAGCATTTT. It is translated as CASSQDLPSQPQHF.

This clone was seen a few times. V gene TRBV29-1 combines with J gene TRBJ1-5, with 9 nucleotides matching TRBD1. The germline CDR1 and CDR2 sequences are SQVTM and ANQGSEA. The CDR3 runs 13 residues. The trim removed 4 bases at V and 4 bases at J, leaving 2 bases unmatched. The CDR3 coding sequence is TGCAGCGTTGCACAGGGGGCAAATCAGCCCCAGCATTTT. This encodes CSVAQGANQPQHF.

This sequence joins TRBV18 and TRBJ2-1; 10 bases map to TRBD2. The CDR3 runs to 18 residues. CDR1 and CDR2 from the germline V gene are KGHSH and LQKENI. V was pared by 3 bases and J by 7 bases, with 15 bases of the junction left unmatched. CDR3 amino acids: CASSPTRPSGGGWNEQFF. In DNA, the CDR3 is TGTGCCAGCTCACCCACCAGACCTAGCGGGGGTGGTTGGAATGAGCAGTTCTTC.

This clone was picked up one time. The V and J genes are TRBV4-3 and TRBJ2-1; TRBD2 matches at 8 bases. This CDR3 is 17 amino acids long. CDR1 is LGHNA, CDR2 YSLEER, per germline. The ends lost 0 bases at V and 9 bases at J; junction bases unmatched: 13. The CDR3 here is CASSQDNRAGDSAEQFF. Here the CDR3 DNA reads TGCGCCAGCAGCCAAGATAACCGAGCGGGAGATTCGGCTGAGCAGTTCTTC.

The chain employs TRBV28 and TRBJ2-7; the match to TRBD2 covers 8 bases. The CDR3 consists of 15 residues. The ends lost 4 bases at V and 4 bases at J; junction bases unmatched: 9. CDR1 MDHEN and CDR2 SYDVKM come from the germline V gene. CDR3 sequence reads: CASSSLLRGAYEQYF. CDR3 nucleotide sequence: TGTGCCAGCAGTTCCCTGTTGCGGGGGGCTTACGAGCAGTACTTC.

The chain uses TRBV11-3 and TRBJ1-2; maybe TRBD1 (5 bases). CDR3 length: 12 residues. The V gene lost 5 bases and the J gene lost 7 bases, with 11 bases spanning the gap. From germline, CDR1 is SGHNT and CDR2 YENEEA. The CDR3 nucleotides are TGTGCCAGCAGCGACGGAGGGGTTGGCTACACCTTC. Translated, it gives CASSDGGVGYTF.

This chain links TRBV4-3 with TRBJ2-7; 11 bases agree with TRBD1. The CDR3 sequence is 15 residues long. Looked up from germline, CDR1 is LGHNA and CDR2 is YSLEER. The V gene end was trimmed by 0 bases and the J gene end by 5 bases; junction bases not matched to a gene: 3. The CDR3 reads CASSQDGQGADEQYF. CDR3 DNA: TGCGCCAGCAGCCAAGATGGACAGGGGGCGGACGAGCAGTACTTC.

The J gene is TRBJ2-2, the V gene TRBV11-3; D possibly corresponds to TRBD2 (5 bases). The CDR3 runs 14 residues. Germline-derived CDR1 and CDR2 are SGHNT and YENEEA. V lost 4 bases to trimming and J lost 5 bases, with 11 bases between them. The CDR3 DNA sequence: TGTGCCAGCAGCTCTTATCGAGGGACCGGGGAGCTGTTTTTT. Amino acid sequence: CASSSYRGTGELFF.

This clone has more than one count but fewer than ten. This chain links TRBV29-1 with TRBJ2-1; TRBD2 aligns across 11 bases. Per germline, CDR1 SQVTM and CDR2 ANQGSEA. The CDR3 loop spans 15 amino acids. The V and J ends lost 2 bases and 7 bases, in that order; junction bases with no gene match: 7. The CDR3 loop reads CSVEYTSGSINEQFF. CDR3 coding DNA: TGCAGCGTTGAATATACTAGCGGGAGTATAAATGAGCAGTTCTTC.

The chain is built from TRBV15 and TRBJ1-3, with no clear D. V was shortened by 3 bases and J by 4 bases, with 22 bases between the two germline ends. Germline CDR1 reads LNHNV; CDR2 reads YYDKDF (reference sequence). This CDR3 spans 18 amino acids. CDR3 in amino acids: CATSRRNLLTGNGNTIYF. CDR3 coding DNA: TGTGCCACCAGCAGGAGGAACCTACTAACGGGAAACGGAAACACCATATATTTT.

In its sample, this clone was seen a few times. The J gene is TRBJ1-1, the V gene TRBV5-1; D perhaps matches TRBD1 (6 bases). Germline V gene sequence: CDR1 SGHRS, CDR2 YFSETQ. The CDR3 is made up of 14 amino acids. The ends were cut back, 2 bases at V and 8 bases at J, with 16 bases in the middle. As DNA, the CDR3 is TGCGCCAGCAGCTTTGGGGGGGTGGGGGCAGAAGCTTTCTTT. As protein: CASSFGGVGAEAFF. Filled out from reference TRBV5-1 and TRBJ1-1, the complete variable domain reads KAGVTQTPRYLIKTRGQQVTLSCSPISGHRSVSWYQQTPGQGLQFLFEYFSETQRNKGNFPGRFSGRQFSNSRSEMNVSTLELGDSALYLCASSFGGVGAEAFFGQGTRLTVV.

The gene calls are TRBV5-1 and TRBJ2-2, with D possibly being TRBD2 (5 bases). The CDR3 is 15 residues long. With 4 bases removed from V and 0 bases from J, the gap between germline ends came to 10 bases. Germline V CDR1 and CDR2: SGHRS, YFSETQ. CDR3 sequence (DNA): TGCGCCAGCAGCGCGAGCGGTTCGAACACCGGGGAGCTGTTTTTT. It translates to CASSASGSNTGELFF.

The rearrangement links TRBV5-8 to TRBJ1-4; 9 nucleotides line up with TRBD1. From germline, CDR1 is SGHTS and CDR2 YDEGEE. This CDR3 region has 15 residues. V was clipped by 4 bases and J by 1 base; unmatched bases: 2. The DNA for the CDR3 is TGTGCCAGCAGCCCGGGACAGGGAACTAATGAAAAACTGTTTTTT. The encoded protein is CASSPGQGTNEKLFF.

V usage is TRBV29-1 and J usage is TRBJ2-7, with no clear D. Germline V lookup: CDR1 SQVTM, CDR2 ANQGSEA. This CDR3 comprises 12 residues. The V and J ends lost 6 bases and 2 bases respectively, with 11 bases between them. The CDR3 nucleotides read TGCAGCGTGACATACGCAGCCTACGAGCAGTACTTC. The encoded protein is CSVTYAAYEQYF.

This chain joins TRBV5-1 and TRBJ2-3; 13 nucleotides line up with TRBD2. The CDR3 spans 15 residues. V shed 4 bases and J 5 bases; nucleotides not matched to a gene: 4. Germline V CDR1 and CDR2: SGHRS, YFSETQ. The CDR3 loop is CASSPGTSGKDTQYF. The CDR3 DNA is TGCGCCAGCAGCCCCGGGACTAGCGGGAAAGATACGCAGTATTTT.

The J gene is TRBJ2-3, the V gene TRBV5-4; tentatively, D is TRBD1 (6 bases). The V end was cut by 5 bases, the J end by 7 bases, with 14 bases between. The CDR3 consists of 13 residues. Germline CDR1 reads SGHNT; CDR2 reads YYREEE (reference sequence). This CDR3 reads CASRGADPYTQYF. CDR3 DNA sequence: TGTGCCAGCAGGGGGGCCGACCCCTATACGCAGTATTTT.

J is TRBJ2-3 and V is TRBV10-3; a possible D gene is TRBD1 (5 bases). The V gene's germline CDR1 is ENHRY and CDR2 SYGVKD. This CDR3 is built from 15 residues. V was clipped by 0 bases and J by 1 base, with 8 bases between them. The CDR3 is CAISESFRGTDTQYF. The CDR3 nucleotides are TGTGCCATCAGTGAGTCGTTCAGGGGCACAGATACGCAGTATTTT.

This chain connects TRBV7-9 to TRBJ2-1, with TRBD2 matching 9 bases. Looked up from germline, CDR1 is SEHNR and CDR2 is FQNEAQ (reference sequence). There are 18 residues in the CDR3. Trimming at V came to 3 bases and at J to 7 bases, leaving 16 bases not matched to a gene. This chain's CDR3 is CASSFPPRLAGTKNEQFF. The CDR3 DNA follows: TGTGCCAGCAGCTTCCCCCCGCGGCTAGCGGGGACAAAGAATGAGCAGTTCTTC.

The CDR3 bases are TGTGCCAGCAGCCGGTCTGGCGGGGGGGCCTTCCAAGAGACCCAGTACTTC. Translation gives CASSRSGGGAFQETQYF. V gene TRBV2 combines with J gene TRBJ2-5; 9 positions agree with TRBD2. Trimming took 6 bases from V and 1 from J; bases not matched to a gene: 12. Germline CDR1 and CDR2: SNHLY and FYNNEI. The CDR3 has 17 residues.

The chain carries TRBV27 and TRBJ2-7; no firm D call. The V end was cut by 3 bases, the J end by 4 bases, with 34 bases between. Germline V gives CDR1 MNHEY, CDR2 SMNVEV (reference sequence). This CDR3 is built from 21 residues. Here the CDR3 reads CASSLSHYKTTVETIRYEQYF. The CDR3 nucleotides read TGTGCCAGCAGTTTGTCCCATTACAAAACTACGGTCGAGACCATACGGTACGAGCAGTACTTC.

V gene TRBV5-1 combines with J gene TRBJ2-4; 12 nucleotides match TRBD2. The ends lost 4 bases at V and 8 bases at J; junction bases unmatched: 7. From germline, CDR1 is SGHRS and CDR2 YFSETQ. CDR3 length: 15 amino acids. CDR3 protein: CASSQPSGRADIQYF. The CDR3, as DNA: TGCGCCAGCAGCCAACCTAGCGGGAGGGCTGACATTCAGTACTTC.

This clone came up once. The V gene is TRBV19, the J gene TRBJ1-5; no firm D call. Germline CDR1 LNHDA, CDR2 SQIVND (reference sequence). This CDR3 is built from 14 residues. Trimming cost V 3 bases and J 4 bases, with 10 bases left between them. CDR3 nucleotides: TGTGCCAGTAGTATGTATTCGGGGAATCAGCCCCAGCATTTT. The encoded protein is CASSMYSGNQPQHF.

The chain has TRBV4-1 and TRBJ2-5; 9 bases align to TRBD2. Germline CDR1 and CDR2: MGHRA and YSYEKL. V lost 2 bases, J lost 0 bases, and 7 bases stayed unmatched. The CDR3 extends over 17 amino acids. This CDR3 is CASSQSSSGVYQETQYF. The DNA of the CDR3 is TGCGCCAGCAGCCAATCTTCTAGCGGGGTGTACCAAGAGACCCAGTACTTC.

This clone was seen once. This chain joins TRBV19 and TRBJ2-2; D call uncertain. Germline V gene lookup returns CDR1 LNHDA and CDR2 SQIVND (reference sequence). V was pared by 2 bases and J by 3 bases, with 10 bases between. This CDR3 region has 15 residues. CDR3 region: CASSILVFDTGELFF. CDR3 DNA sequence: TGTGCCAGTAGTATACTAGTTTTCGACACCGGGGAGCTGTTTTTT.

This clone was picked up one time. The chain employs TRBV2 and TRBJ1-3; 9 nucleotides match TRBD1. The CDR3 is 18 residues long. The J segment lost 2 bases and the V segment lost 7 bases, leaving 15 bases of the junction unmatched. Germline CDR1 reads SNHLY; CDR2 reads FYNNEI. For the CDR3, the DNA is TGTGCCAGCACCAGGGACAGGGCTTACTTGACTACTGGAAACACCATATATTTT. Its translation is CASTRDRAYLTTGNTIYF.

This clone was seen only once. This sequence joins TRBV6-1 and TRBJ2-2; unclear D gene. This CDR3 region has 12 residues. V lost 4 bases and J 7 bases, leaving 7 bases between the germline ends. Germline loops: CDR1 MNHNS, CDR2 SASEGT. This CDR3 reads CASSARLGELFF. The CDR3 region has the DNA TGTGCCAGCAGTGCCCGACTCGGGGAGCTGTTTTTT.

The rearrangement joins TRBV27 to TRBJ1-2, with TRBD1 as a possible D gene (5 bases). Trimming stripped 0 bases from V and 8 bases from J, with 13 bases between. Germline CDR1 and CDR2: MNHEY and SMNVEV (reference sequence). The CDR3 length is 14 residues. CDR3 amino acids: CASSLSGGWGGYTF. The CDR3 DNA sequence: TGTGCCAGCAGTTTATCCGGGGGATGGGGCGGCTACACCTTC.

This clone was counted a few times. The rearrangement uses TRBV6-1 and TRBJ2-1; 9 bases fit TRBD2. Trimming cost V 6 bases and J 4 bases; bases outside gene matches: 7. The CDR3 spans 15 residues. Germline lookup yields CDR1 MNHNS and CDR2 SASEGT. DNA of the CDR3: TGTGCCAGCAGGGAGGGGCTAGCGGGATACAATGAGCAGTTCTTC. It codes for CASREGLAGYNEQFF.

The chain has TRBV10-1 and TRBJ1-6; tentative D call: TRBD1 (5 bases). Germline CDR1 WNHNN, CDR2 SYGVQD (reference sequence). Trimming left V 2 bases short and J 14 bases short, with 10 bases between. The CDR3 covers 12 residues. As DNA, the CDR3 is TGCGCCAGCAGTGAGAATCAGGGCACCCTCCACTTT. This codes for CASSENQGTLHF.

In DNA, the CDR3 is TGTGCCATCAGTGAGTCGGGACAGGGGGGCGGAGATACGCAGTATTTT. Translating gives CAISESGQGGGDTQYF. The genes are TRBV10-3 and TRBJ2-3, with 11 bases identical to TRBD1. The ends lost 0 bases at V and 5 bases at J; junction bases unmatched: 4. This CDR3 has 16 residues. Per germline, CDR1 ENHRY and CDR2 SYGVKD.